This T cell receptor beta chain was obtained from a study of radiotherapy plus CTLA-4 blockade in lung cancer. Across the study: Among all patients, about 19% showed objective responses, while roughly 31% had disease control.

Using immunoSEQ multiplex PCR, the repertoire was profiled, and TCRdb retains in-frame clones only, with some absent. The sample lists 80,000 or so clones, around 78% occurring once. The CDR3 is 15 residues long. Germline CDR1 reads SQVTM; CDR2 reads ANQGSEA. After removal of 7 bases from V and 7 bases from J, the junction contained 13 bases not matched to a gene. Source: peripheral blood, taken from a patient treated with radiotherapy plus ipilimumab. The receptor's source is a human donor with non-small cell lung cancer who had a partial response to radiotherapy plus ipilimumab. Some clones in this sample may be carry-over from other donors' samples. The chain couples TRBV29-1 to TRBJ1-2; 12 nucleotides line up with TRBD1. This CDR3 is CSAINPGQGARGYTF. The CDR3 region has the DNA TGCAGCGCCATCAATCCGGGACAGGGGGCTCGTGGCTACACCTTC.